These T cell receptor beta chains were read from a single sample in a study of long-term antiretroviral therapy in people with HIV. The table came from immunoSEQ multiplex PCR; TCRdb's copy has only in-frame clones and leaves some out. The sample holds 13,000 or so clones, roughly 80% seen once. The sequencing here drew on unsorted PBMCs, taken 3.2 years before starting antiretroviral therapy. The receptor source for this set is a man aged 35-49 years with HIV. The CDR3 runs from the conserved cysteine through the conserved F or W. D genes are given only for firm matches. The size field is filled for only some rows; it gives once, few, many or a size class.

clone_size	v_call	j_call	d_call	cdr3_nt	cdr3_aa
.	TRBV12-1	TRBJ1-2	.	TGTGCCAGCAGCTCTCAGGGGGGCCCAAACTATGGCTACACCTTC	CASSSQGGPNYGYTF
.	TRBV30	TRBJ2-1	.	TGTGCCTGGAGTGTACTCGGGCGGGCTTACAATGAGCAGTTCTTC	CAWSVLGRAYNEQFF
.	TRBV13	TRBJ1-2	.	TGTGCCAGCAGCTCCCTGGGTAGGCCCACCGATGGCTACACCTTC	CASSSLGRPTDGYTF
.	TRBV9	TRBJ1-2	.	TGTGCCAGCAGCGTAGGGGCAGGGGACGGGGGCTACACCTTC	CASSVGAGDGGYTF
.	TRBV11-2	TRBJ1-2	TRBD1	TGTGCCAGCAGCTCGGGGACAGCCGGTGGCTACACCTTC	CASSSGTAGGYTF
.	TRBV10-3	TRBJ1-3	TRBD1	TGTGCCATCAGTGAGTTAGGCAGGGGGACATCTGGAAACACCATATATTTT	CAISELGRGTSGNTIYF
once	TRBV2	TRBJ1-4	TRBD1	TGTGCCAGCCTTAGATGGGGGACAGAAAATGAAAAACTGTTTTTT	CASLRWGTENEKLFF
few	TRBV13	TRBJ1-2	.	TGTGCCAGCAGCCCACTCCAGAACTCCGCATATGGCTACACCTTC	CASSPLQNSAYGYTF
.	TRBV9	TRBJ2-4	.	TGTGCCAGCAGCGTAGAGGGTCAGGGGACTACCGGCAAAAACATTCAGTACTTC	CASSVEGQGTTGKNIQYF
.	TRBV27	TRBJ2-7	TRBD2	TGTGCCAGCAGTTTTAGACTAGCTTTCCCGTACGAGCAGTACTTC	CASSFRLAFPYEQYF
.	TRBV10-3	TRBJ2-7	.	TGTGCCATCAGCCCGGGTTCCTACGAGCAGTACTTC	CAISPGSYEQYF
.	TRBV19	TRBJ1-1	TRBD1	TGTGCCAGCGGACAGGGAAACACTGAAGCTTTCTTT	CASGQGNTEAFF
.	TRBV11-3	TRBJ2-2	.	TGTGCCAGCAGCTTAGGTCGGGAGAAATCCTACACCGGGGAGCTGTTTTTT	CASSLGREKSYTGELFF
.	TRBV12-5	TRBJ2-1	.	TGTGCTAGTGGTTTGGCAGGCAGGGACCATGAGCAGTTCTTC	CASGLAGRDHEQFF
few	TRBV27	TRBJ1-6	TRBD1	TGTGCCAGCAGTTTGGATCGGACAGGAGTATCACCCCTCCACTTT	CASSLDRTGVSPLHF
.	TRBV12-5	TRBJ2-7	TRBD1	TGTGCTAGTGGTTTGAATCCGGGACAGGGAGGCCACGAGCAGTACTTC	CASGLNPGQGGHEQYF
.	TRBV5-6	TRBJ2-7	.	TGTGCCAGCAGCCCGACACTCGGGCAGTACGAGCAGTACTTC	CASSPTLGQYEQYF
.	TRBV7-9	TRBJ1-3	.	TGTGCCAGCAGCAAATCAGACTCTGGAAACACCATATATTTT	CASSKSDSGNTIYF
.	TRBV7-3	TRBJ1-2	TRBD1	TGTGCCAGCAGTCCCGGGACAGCTAACTATGGCTACACCTTC	CASSPGTANYGYTF
.	TRBV11-3	TRBJ2-1	.	TGTGCCAGCAGCTTAGATGGGGGATCCTACAATGAGCAGTTCTTC	CASSLDGGSYNEQFF
medium-sized	TRBV19	TRBJ1-2	.	TGTGCCAGTAGTATAGTACCCACGGATTTCGACTATGGCTACACCTTC	CASSIVPTDFDYGYTF
.	TRBV30	TRBJ1-1	.	TGTGCCTGGAGTCGGGGGTTAAACACTGAAGCTTTCTTT	CAWSRGLNTEAFF
few	TRBV30	TRBJ1-2	.	TGTGCCTGGGAAGGGACCCATGGCTACACCTTC	CAWEGTHGYTF
.	TRBV7-2	TRBJ2-2	TRBD2	TGTGCCAGCAGCTTCGGGGGGGCCGGAGCCGGGGAGCTGTTTTTT	CASSFGGAGAGELFF
.	TRBV7-2	TRBJ2-3	.	TGTGCCAGCAGCTTTAAGGGGGGGCGGGCAGATACGCAGTATTTT	CASSFKGGRADTQYF
.	TRBV19	TRBJ2-7	TRBD1	TGTGCCACCGACCGGGGACAGGGGCGCGAGCAGTACTTC	CATDRGQGREQYF
.	TRBV4-1	TRBJ1-5	.	TGCGCCAGCAGCCAAGGATCCAATAGCAATCAGCCCCAGCATTTT	CASSQGSNSNQPQHF
.	TRBV5-1	TRBJ2-7	.	TGCGCCAGCAGCTTGACCCCGGACGGAGGGGAGCAGTACTTC	CASSLTPDGGEQYF
.	TRBV7-9	TRBJ1-2	.	TGTGCCAGCAGCTTAGCTGCGGTAGCGAACTATGGCTACACCTTC	CASSLAAVANYGYTF
once	TRBV4-1	TRBJ2-3	TRBD2	TGCGCCAGCAGCCAAGTACTAGCGGGCCATACGCAGTATTTT	CASSQVLAGHTQYF
.	TRBV11-2	TRBJ2-1	.	TGTGCCAGCAGCTTAGGCCTGACAGGCCCAAATACCGGGAAGTTCTTC	CASSLGLTGPNTGKFF
few	TRBV19	TRBJ2-1	.	TGTGCCAGTAGGATAATAGGGGGGGGCCAGGGTGAGCAGTTCTTC	CASRIIGGGQGEQFF
.	TRBV2	TRBJ2-7	TRBD1	TGTGCCAGCGAGGGACAGGGGATCTACGAGCAGTACTTC	CASEGQGIYEQYF
few	TRBV5-6	TRBJ1-2	.	TGTGCCAGCAGCTTGGAGGCGGCATATCGGAATAGCTATGGCTACACCTTC	CASSLEAAYRNSYGYTF
once	TRBV19	TRBJ2-1	TRBD2	TGTGCCAGTAGTCTCGTAGCGGGCCCTCACAATGAGCAGTTCTTC	CASSLVAGPHNEQFF
.	TRBV10-2	TRBJ2-3	TRBD1	TGCGCCAGCAGTGAGGGGACAGGGTTTAGGATAGATACGCAGTATTTT	CASSEGTGFRIDTQYF
.	TRBV5-1	TRBJ1-2	TRBD1	TGCGCCAGCAGCTTCTCGGGACAGGGTAATGGCTACACCTTC	CASSFSGQGNGYTF
once	TRBV9	TRBJ2-3	.	TGTGCCAGCAGCGTAGGAGGAACAGATACGCAGTATTTT	CASSVGGTDTQYF
.	TRBV6-9	TRBJ2-3	.	TGTGCCAGCAGCCGGGGTGCGCAGTATTTT	CASSRGAQYF
.	TRBV7-9	TRBJ2-7	TRBD1	TGTGCCAGCAGCCGACCGGACAGGGACGTTACCTACGAGCAGTACTTC	CASSRPDRDVTYEQYF
.	TRBV27	TRBJ1-6	.	TGTGCCAGCAGGGTTTTCGGTAATTCACCCCTCCACTTT	CASRVFGNSPLHF
.	TRBV10-3	TRBJ1-2	.	TGTGCCATCAGCGAGAACTTAGCTAACTATGGCTACACCTTC	CAISENLANYGYTF
.	TRBV5-1	TRBJ1-1	TRBD1	TGCGCCAGCAGCTTGGCCGACAGGGGGAGCACTGAAGCTTTCTTT	CASSLADRGSTEAFF
.	TRBV11-2	TRBJ2-3	.	TGTGCCAGCAGCTCAGATGGGATAGACCGTACGCAGTATTTT	CASSSDGIDRTQYF
medium-sized	TRBV7-9	TRBJ2-1	.	TGTGCCAGCAGCTTAGTGCTAGAGGGAAATGAGCAGTTCTTC	CASSLVLEGNEQFF
.	TRBV5-4	TRBJ1-4	.	TGTGCCAGCAGCCGGGCCGGGGGCAGTGAAAAACTGTTTTTT	CASSRAGGSEKLFF
few	TRBV6-6	TRBJ2-7	.	TGTGCCAGCAAATCCGGTTCGGGGGCCTCCTCCTACGAGCAGTACTTC	CASKSGSGASSYEQYF
.	TRBV4-1	TRBJ1-1	TRBD1	TGCGCCAGCAGCCAAGATAGGACAGGGGGTTACACTGAAGCTTTCTTT	CASSQDRTGGYTEAFF
medium-sized	TRBV7-9	TRBJ2-1	TRBD1	TGTGCCAGCAGCTCCTCCTTGGACAGGGGATTCAATGAGCAGTTCTTC	CASSSSLDRGFNEQFF
few	TRBV10-3	TRBJ1-2	.	TGTGCCATCAGTGAAAACACTCAGAACTATGGCTACACCTTC	CAISENTQNYGYTF
.	TRBV7-9	TRBJ1-1	TRBD1	TGTGCCAGCAGCTCGGACAGGGTGAACACTGAAGCTTTCTTT	CASSSDRVNTEAFF
.	TRBV2	TRBJ1-2	.	TGTGCCAGCAGTGATCTAGGGGGGAACTATGGCTACACCTTC	CASSDLGGNYGYTF
.	TRBV9	TRBJ1-1	.	TGTGCCAGCAGCGAGAACCAGCGCATGAACACTGAAGCTTTCTTT	CASSENQRMNTEAFF
once	TRBV5-6	TRBJ1-2	.	TGTGCCAGCAGCTTACGACAGGAGGCCTATGGCTACACCTTC	CASSLRQEAYGYTF
.	TRBV10-2	TRBJ1-1	.	TGCGCCAGCAGCGCTCGGGGGAACACTGAAGCTTTCTTT	CASSARGNTEAFF
few	TRBV11-1	TRBJ2-1	.	TGTGCCAGCAGCTTAGAACCGGGGAATGAGCAGTTCTTC	CASSLEPGNEQFF